This is a list of T cell receptor beta chains from one sample in a study of PD-L1 blockade in urothelial cancer. Using immunoSEQ multiplex PCR, the repertoire was profiled, and TCRdb retains in-frame clones only, with some absent. Seen here are just over 40,000 clones, about 85% observed once, and the top ten hold around 2.5%. Sequences were derived from PBMCs, sampled around atezolizumab (anti-PD-L1) treatment. Every receptor here comes from a man in his 70s with urothelial cancer. The CDR3 runs from the conserved cysteine through the conserved F or W. A D gene is named only where the DNA matches it firmly. Clone size is shown for a subset of rows, as once, few, many or a class of expanded clone.

TGTGCCAGCAGTTTGCCTAGGGAGGGCGAGCAATCAGCCCAGCATTTT | CASSLPREGEQSAQHF | 16 | TRBV27 | - | TRBJ1-5 | -
TGCGCCAGCAGCTTGGACGGGGTTGAGACAGATACGCAGTATTTT | CASSLDGVETDTQYF | 15 | TRBV5-1 | - | TRBJ2-3 | -
TGTGCCAGCAGCTTCAACAGGGGATCCTACGAGCAGTACTTC | CASSFNRGSYEQYF | 14 | TRBV7-2 | TRBD1 | TRBJ2-7 | few
TGTGCCAGCAGCCCATTAGCGGGAGTGGGGGAGACCCAGTACTTC | CASSPLAGVGETQYF | 15 | TRBV11-2 | TRBD2 | TRBJ2-5 | -
TGTGCCAGCGGCCAGGGGCGCGGGGAGCTGTTTTTT | CASGQGRGELFF | 12 | TRBV2 | - | TRBJ2-2 | few
TGTGCCAGCCTACCGGGAGGGGGCTATCCTAACTATGGCTACACCTTC | CASLPGGGYPNYGYTF | 16 | TRBV28 | TRBD1 | TRBJ1-2 | once
TGTGCCAGTAGTATCCCAGGGGGCGCCTCAGATACGCAGTATTTT | CASSIPGGASDTQYF | 15 | TRBV19 | TRBD1 | TRBJ2-3 | -
TGTGCCAGTAGTATAACAGGGTTAGCTATCGAGACCCAGTACTTC | CASSITGLAIETQYF | 15 | TRBV19 | - | TRBJ2-5 | -
TGTGCCAGCAGTTTAACAAACGGACAGACTAACTATGGCTACACCTTC | CASSLTNGQTNYGYTF | 16 | TRBV28 | - | TRBJ1-2 | -
TGTGCCAGCCTGGGAGGGCTCGGGTACGAGCAGTACTTC | CASLGGLGYEQYF | 13 | TRBV25-1 | TRBD2 | TRBJ2-7 | few
TGTGCCAGCAGTTTCACTAGCGGGAGAGCCCAGTACTTC | CASSFTSGRAQYF | 13 | TRBV6-5 | TRBD2 | TRBJ2-7 | -
TGTGCCAGCTCCCAGCGGGAGGCCTACGAGCAGTACTTC | CASSQREAYEQYF | 13 | TRBV6-1 | TRBD2 | TRBJ2-7 | -
TGTGCCAGCAGCACCCTACAGGGTAATGAAAAACTGTTTTTT | CASSTLQGNEKLFF | 14 | TRBV7-9 | - | TRBJ1-4 | -
TGTGCCAGCAGCTTAGGAGGGGGCAAAAACATTCAGTACTTC | CASSLGGGKNIQYF | 14 | TRBV7-9 | - | TRBJ2-4 | once
TGTGCCAGCTCACGCCGGGAGGGCCACACAGATACGCAGTATTTT | CASSRREGHTDTQYF | 15 | TRBV18 | TRBD2 | TRBJ2-3 | -
TGCGCCAGCAGCTTGGTTGGCAGAATGAACACTGAAGCTTTCTTT | CASSLVGRMNTEAFF | 15 | TRBV5-1 | - | TRBJ1-1 | -
TGTGCCAGCAGTGAACTCGCTAGCGGAGCCTACAATGAGCAGTTCTTC | CASSELASGAYNEQFF | 16 | TRBV6-4 | TRBD2 | TRBJ2-1 | -
TGTGCCAGTATGGGCGACTCCTACGAGCAGTACTTC | CASMGDSYEQYF | 12 | TRBV19 | - | TRBJ2-7 | once
TGTGCCAGCAGTTACGGGACAGGGGGCTACGAGCAGTACTTC | CASSYGTGGYEQYF | 14 | TRBV6-6 | TRBD1 | TRBJ2-7 | -
TGTGCCAGCAGCAGACTAGCGGGAGGGCTGGAGACCCAGTACTTC | CASSRLAGGLETQYF | 15 | TRBV7-6 | TRBD2 | TRBJ2-5 | -
TGTGCCAGCAGTTTATCGGGGGGGACGAACACTGAAGCTTTCTTT | CASSLSGGTNTEAFF | 15 | TRBV28 | - | TRBJ1-1 | -
TGTGCCAGCAGTGGTCAGGGTAACTATGGCTACACCTTC | CASSGQGNYGYTF | 13 | TRBV2 | - | TRBJ1-2 | few
TGCGCCAGCAGCCCAGGACAGGGGGCGTACACCGGGGAGCTGTTTTTT | CASSPGQGAYTGELFF | 16 | TRBV5-1 | TRBD1 | TRBJ2-2 | -
TGCGCCAGCAGTGAGTCTTTGACAGGCATCTATGAGCAGTTCTTC | CASSESLTGIYEQFF | 15 | TRBV10-1 | - | TRBJ2-1 | -
TGTGCCAGCAGCCGCCTACAGGGGCCGGGGACCGGGGAGCTGTTTTTT | CASSRLQGPGTGELFF | 16 | TRBV7-2 | TRBD1 | TRBJ2-2 | once
TGTGCCATCAGTGAGTCAGGGGGAGATCAGCCCCAGCATTTT | CAISESGGDQPQHF | 14 | TRBV10-3 | - | TRBJ1-5 | -
TGTGCCAGCTCACCAGTCTCCCTAGCGGGAGGGCCATTAGGCGACGAGCAGTACTTC | CASSPVSLAGGPLGDEQYF | 19 | TRBV18 | TRBD2 | TRBJ2-7 | -
TGTGCCAGCAGCGCGGGACTAGCGGGAGGTCAGAACTACGAGCAGTACTTC | CASSAGLAGGQNYEQYF | 17 | TRBV9 | TRBD2 | TRBJ2-7 | -
TGTGCCAGCAGCTCGTATAGCGGGAGGGCCAGAGATACGCAGTATTTT | CASSSYSGRARDTQYF | 16 | TRBV7-9 | TRBD2 | TRBJ2-3 | -